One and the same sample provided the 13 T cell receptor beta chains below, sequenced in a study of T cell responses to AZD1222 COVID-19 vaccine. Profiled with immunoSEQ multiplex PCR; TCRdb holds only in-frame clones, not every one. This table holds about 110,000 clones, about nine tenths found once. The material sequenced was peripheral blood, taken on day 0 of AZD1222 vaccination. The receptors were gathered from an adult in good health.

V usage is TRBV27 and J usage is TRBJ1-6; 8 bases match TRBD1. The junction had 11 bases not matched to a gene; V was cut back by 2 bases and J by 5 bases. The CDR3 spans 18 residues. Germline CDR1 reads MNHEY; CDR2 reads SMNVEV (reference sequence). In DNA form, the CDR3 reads TGTGCCAGCAGTTTAGATAGAGACAGGGGTCGGGATAATTCACCCCTCCACTTT. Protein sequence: CASSLDRDRGRDNSPLHF.

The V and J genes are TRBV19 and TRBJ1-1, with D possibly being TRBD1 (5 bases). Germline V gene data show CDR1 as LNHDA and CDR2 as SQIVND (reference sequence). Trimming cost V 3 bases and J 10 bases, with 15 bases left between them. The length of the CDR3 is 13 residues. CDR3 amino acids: CASSILEGVRAFF. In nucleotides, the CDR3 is TGTGCCAGTAGTATTCTGGAAGGGGTTAGAGCTTTCTTT.

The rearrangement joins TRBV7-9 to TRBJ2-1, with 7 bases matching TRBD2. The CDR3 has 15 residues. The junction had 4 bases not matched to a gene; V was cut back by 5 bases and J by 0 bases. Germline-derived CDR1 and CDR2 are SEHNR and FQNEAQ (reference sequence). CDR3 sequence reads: CASSPGTTSYNEQFF. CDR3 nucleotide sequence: TGTGCCAGCAGCCCCGGGACTACCTCCTACAATGAGCAGTTCTTC.

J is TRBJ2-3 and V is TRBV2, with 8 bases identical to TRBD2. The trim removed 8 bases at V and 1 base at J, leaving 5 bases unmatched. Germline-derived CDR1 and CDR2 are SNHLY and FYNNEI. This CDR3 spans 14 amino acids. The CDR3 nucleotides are TGTGCCAGCGACCTTAGCGGGGGCACAGATACGCAGTATTTT. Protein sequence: CASDLSGGTDTQYF.

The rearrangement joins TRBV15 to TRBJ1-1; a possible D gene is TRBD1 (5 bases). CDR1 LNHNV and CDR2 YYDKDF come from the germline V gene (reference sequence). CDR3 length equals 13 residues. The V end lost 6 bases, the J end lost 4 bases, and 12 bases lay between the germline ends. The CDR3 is CATSYAGGTEAFF. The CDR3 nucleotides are TGTGCCACCAGTTACGCTGGGGGCACTGAAGCTTTCTTT.

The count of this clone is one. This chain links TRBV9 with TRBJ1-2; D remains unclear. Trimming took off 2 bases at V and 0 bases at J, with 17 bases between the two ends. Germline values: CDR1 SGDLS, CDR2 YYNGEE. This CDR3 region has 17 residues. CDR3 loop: CASSVLHREGANYGYTF. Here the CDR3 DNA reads TGTGCCAGCAGCGTTCTCCATCGCGAGGGAGCTAACTATGGCTACACCTTC.

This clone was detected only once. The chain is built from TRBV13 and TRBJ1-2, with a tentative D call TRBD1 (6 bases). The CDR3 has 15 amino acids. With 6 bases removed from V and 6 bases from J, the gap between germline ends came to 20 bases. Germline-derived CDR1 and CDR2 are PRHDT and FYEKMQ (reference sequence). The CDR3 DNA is TGTGCCAGCAGGCCCCGGGGGGGCCCGCGGGATGGCTACACCTTC. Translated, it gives CASRPRGGPRDGYTF.

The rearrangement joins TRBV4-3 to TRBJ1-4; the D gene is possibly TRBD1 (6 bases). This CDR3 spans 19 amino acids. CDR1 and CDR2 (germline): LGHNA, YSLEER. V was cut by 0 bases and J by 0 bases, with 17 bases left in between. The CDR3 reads CASSQDGGGVRATNEKLFF. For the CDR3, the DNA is TGCGCCAGCAGCCAAGATGGAGGGGGGGTAAGGGCAACTAATGAAAAACTGTTTTTT.

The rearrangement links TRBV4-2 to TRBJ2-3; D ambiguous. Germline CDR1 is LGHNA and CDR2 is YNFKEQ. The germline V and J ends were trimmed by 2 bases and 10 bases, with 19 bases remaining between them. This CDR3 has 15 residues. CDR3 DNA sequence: TGTGCCAGCAGCCAATCGGCAGGTTCCACGGGTGCGCAGTATTTT. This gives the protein CASSQSAGSTGAQYF.

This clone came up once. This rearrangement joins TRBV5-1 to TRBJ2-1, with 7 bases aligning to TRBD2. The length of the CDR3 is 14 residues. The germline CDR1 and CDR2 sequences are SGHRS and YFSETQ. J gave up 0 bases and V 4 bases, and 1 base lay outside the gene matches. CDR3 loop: CASSGGDSYNEQFF. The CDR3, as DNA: TGCGCCAGCAGCGGGGGGGACTCCTACAATGAGCAGTTCTTC.

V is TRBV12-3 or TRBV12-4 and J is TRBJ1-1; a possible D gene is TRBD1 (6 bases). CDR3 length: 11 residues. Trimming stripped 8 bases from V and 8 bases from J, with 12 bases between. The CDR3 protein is CASGGRWEAFF. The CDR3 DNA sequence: TGTGCCAGCGGGGGGCGCTGGGAAGCTTTCTTT.

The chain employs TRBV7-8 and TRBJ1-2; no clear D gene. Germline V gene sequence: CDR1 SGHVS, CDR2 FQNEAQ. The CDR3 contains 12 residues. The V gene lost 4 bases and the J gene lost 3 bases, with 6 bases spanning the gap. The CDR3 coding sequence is TGTGCCAGCAGCTCAAGGGACTATGGCTACACCTTC. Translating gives CASSSRDYGYTF.

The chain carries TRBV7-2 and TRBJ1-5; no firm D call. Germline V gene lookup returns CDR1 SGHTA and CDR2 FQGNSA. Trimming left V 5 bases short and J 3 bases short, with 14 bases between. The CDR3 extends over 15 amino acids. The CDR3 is CASSTTVGINQPQHF. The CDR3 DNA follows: TGTGCCAGCAGCACTACTGTCGGTATCAATCAGCCCCAGCATTTT.